This TCR beta chain comes out of a study of cytomegalovirus exposure and HLA in healthy donors. The germline gives CDR1 SGHNT, CDR2 YYREEE (reference sequence). Trimming removed 1 base from V and 1 base from J, with 11 bases in between. This CDR3 has 15 residues. PCR primers comprised 60 Vbeta and 13 Jbeta primers. The method was immunoSEQ multiplex PCR; TCRdb's version includes in-frame clones alone and lacks a portion of them. This sample has tens of thousands of clones, with under 80% found just once. This chain links TRBV5-4 with TRBJ2-5; perhaps TRBD2 as D (6 bases). The sample was PBMCs. This clonotype was obtained from a man aged 55 to 69 in good health and CMV-seropositive. CDR3 sequence: CASSLPSAGQETQYF. The CDR3 DNA sequence: TGTGCCAGCAGCTTGCCATCAGCGGGCCAAGAGACCCAGTACTTC.